These 12 T cell receptor beta chains originate from one sample sequenced in a study of Graves' ophthalmopathy and Graves' hyperthyroidism. RNA served as the template for amplifying TCR beta CDR3 regions. HTBI primers were used in a first-round RT-PCR, which preceded a second-round multiplex PCR. TCRdb passed the multiplex PCR reads through MiXCR, listing each CDR3 protein once. The table lists 600,000 to 700,000 distinct CDR3 sequences, over 40% of them singletons. The sample consisted of peripheral blood. The receptor source for this set is an adult man with Graves' ophthalmopathy.

This clonotype was found many times. The chain employs TRBV7-9 and TRBJ2-7; maybe TRBD1 (5 bases). Trimming cost V 5 bases and J 4 bases, with 18 bases left between them. This CDR3 has 15 amino acids. The V gene's germline CDR1 is SEHNR and CDR2 FQNEAQ (reference sequence). The CDR3 protein is CASSPKTATKYEQYF. CDR3 nucleotide sequence: TGTGCCAGCAGCCCAAAGACAGCCACCAAGTACGAGCAGTACTTC.

This clonotype has a count of ten or more. The genes are TRBV20-1 and TRBJ2-7, with 9 bases matching TRBD2. V lost 4 bases and J lost 2; bases outside the gene matches: 6. The CDR3 contains 14 residues. Germline V gives CDR1 DFQATT, CDR2 SNEGSKA (reference sequence). This CDR3 is CSATVAGAPYEQYF. In DNA form, the CDR3 reads TGCAGTGCTACCGTAGCGGGAGCCCCCTACGAGCAGTACTTC.

This clonotype has ten or more counts. The CDR3 protein is CASSTDGDYNSPLHF. The CDR3 DNA reads as TGTGCCAGTAGTACGGACGGGGATTATAATTCACCCCTCCACTTT. This chain links TRBV19 with TRBJ1-6; D gene ambiguous. This CDR3 has 15 amino acids. Germline assignment: CDR1 LNHDA and CDR2 SQIVND (reference sequence). The V gene lost 4 bases and the J gene lost 4 bases, with 11 bases spanning the gap.

V usage is TRBV13 and J usage is TRBJ1-6; TRBD1 is a possible D gene (5 bases). The germline gives CDR1 PRHDT, CDR2 FYEKMQ (reference sequence). CDR3 length equals 13 residues. V shed 5 bases and J shed 7 bases, with 9 bases lying between them. CDR3 loop: CASSGAGNSPLHF. DNA for the CDR3: TGTGCCAGCAGCGGGGCAGGGAATTCACCCCTCCACTTT.

The gene calls are TRBV29-1 and TRBJ1-3; 7 bases are shared with TRBD1. J gave up 1 base and V 7 bases, and 1 base lay outside the gene matches. Germline V lookup: CDR1 SQVTM, CDR2 ANQGSEA. The CDR3 length is 12 residues. The DNA of the CDR3 is TGCAGCGAGACAGGGTCTGGAAACACCATATATTTT. Amino acid sequence: CSETGSGNTIYF.

This clonotype was recorded many times. The V and J genes are TRBV20-1 and TRBJ1-6, with D possibly TRBD1 on 5 matching bases. V lost 3 bases and J 4 bases, leaving 10 bases between the germline ends. This CDR3 spans 14 amino acids. Germline CDR1 and CDR2: DFQATT and SNEGSKA (reference sequence). The CDR3 bases are TGCAGTGCTAGCTCGACAGATTATAATTCACCCCTCCACTTT. Protein sequence: CSASSTDYNSPLHF.

This clonotype was picked up a small number of times. The V gene is TRBV7-9, the J gene TRBJ2-3; tentative D call: TRBD1 (6 bases). This CDR3 region has 13 residues. Germline V gives CDR1 SEHNR, CDR2 FQNEAQ (reference sequence). V lost 3 bases and J lost 6, with 10 bases in between. CDR3 amino acids: CASSLDSADTQYF. The CDR3, as DNA: TGTGCCAGCAGCTTGGACAGCGCGGATACGCAGTATTTT.

This clonotype was recorded many times. The chain carries TRBV7-8 and TRBJ1-5, with D unresolved. CDR1 is SGHVS, CDR2 FQNEAQ, per germline. The CDR3 totals 15 residues. The V gene lost 0 bases and the J gene lost 3 bases, with 9 bases spanning the gap. The CDR3 sequence: CASSLAGFDNQPQHF. Here the CDR3 DNA reads TGTGCCAGCAGCTTAGCAGGGTTTGACAATCAGCCCCAGCATTTT.

This clonotype has only a few counts. The rearrangement joins TRBV6-5 to TRBJ1-3, with a tentative D call TRBD1 (6 bases). CDR1 and CDR2 from the germline V gene are MNHEY and SVGAGI. Trimming stripped 8 bases from V and 5 bases from J, with 13 bases between. This CDR3 comprises 13 residues. CDR3 loop: CASGTGIRNTIYF. CDR3 DNA: TGTGCCAGCGGTACAGGGATTAGAAACACCATATATTTT.

This clonotype was counted a few times. The chain links TRBV5-6 to TRBJ1-1; D remains ambiguous. CDR3 length: 14 amino acids. V was shortened by 0 bases and J by 1 base, with 7 bases between the two germline ends. Germline CDR1 SGHDT, CDR2 YYEEEE. CDR3 region: CASSLDSQNTEAFF. The CDR3 nucleotides are TGTGCCAGCAGCTTGGACTCCCAGAACACTGAAGCTTTCTTT.

This clonotype showed up many times. J is TRBJ1-1 and V is TRBV20-1, with D tentatively TRBD1 (5 bases). The CDR3 has 14 residues. Germline V gene data show CDR1 as DFQATT and CDR2 as SNEGSKA (reference sequence). V lost 3 bases to trimming and J lost 3 bases, with 14 bases between them. The CDR3 nucleotides are TGCAGTGCTAGTACCGGGACCTCCGACACTGAAGCTTTCTTT. Residues: CSASTGTSDTEAFF.

This clonotype was counted at least ten times. V gene TRBV7-2 combines with J gene TRBJ1-1, with D perhaps TRBD1 (6 bases). The germline V gene has CDR1 SGHTA and CDR2 FQGNSA. CDR3 length: 12 residues. V gave up 6 bases and J gave up 4 bases, with 9 bases separating them. CDR3 nucleotides: TGTGCCAGCAGTAGGACAGCCACTGAAGCTTTCTTT. It translates to CASSRTATEAFF.